The 14 T cell receptor beta chains below come from one sample, sequenced in a study of cytomegalovirus exposure and HLA in healthy donors. Use of 60 Vbeta and 13 Jbeta primers characterized the PCR. Sequencing used immunoSEQ multiplex PCR; TCRdb keeps in-frame clones, though not all of them. The sample includes about 94,000 clones, approximately 79% of them seen just once. The sequenced sample was PBMCs. The receptors derive from a middle-aged woman in good health and CMV-seronegative.

This clone was found once. The chain joins TRBV5-4 to TRBJ1-2, with 9 nucleotides matching TRBD1. The V segment lost 2 bases and the J segment 3 bases; nucleotides outside the gene matches: 11. Germline V CDR1 and CDR2: SGHNT, YYREEE (reference sequence). The length of the CDR3 is 17 residues. The CDR3 nucleotides are TGTGCCAGCAGCTTAGGGACAGGGTTTATTCTAGACTATGGCTACACCTTC. It translates to CASSLGTGFILDYGYTF.

This chain uses TRBV2 with TRBJ2-5, with TRBD2 as a possible D gene (6 bases). Near its end, the DNA agrees better with TRBJ2-7, so the J call may be wrong. The germline CDR1 and CDR2 sequences are SNHLY and FYNNEI. The CDR3 length is 15 residues. The CDR3 sequence: CASSGNAGPTYEQYF. CDR3 DNA sequence: TGTGCCAGCAGTGGGAATGCGGGGCCCACCTACGAGCAGTACTTC.

The CDR3 DNA reads TGTGCCAGCAGCGACCTCGGACAGGGAGGTAATGAAAAACTGTTTTTT. It yields the protein CASSDLGQGGNEKLFF. The chain has TRBV25-1 and TRBJ1-4, with 8 bases that match TRBD1. The ends lost 6 bases at V and 4 bases at J; junction bases unmatched: 10. Germline V gene data show CDR1 as MGHDK and CDR2 as SYGVNS. The CDR3 sequence is 16 residues long.

V gene TRBV7-2 combines with J gene TRBJ1-5, with D perhaps TRBD1 (5 bases). Trimming stripped 5 bases from V and 6 bases from J, with 17 bases between. The CDR3 contains 15 residues. Germline CDR1 SGHTA, CDR2 FQGNSA. CDR3 protein: CASSLGTQLSQPQHF. The DNA for the CDR3 is TGTGCCAGCAGCCTGGGGACTCAACTCAGTCAGCCCCAGCATTTT.

The rearrangement joins TRBV7-2 to TRBJ2-7; 7 positions match TRBD1. J was trimmed by 1 base and V by 3 bases; bases with no gene match: 3. CDR1 is SGHTA, CDR2 FQGNSA, per germline. The CDR3 totals 14 residues. The CDR3 reads CASSFGRGSYEQYF. The DNA for the CDR3 is TGTGCCAGCAGCTTCGGCAGGGGGTCCTACGAGCAGTACTTC.

This clone was detected once. The chain couples TRBV7-6 to TRBJ1-3; D remains unclear. With 2 bases removed from V and 0 bases from J, the gap between germline ends came to 14 bases. The CDR3 has 17 residues. CDR1 and CDR2 (germline): SGHVS, FNYEAQ. The CDR3 DNA reads TGTGCCAGCAGCTTACGGTGGGAGATTAGCTCTGGAAACACCATATATTTT. Translating gives CASSLRWEISSGNTIYF.

V usage is TRBV27 and J usage is TRBJ2-3; 10 positions match TRBD2. CDR3 length: 17 residues. Unmatched junction bases numbered 6, after V lost 0 bases and J lost 3 bases. Germline CDR1 reads MNHEY; CDR2 reads SMNVEV (reference sequence). CDR3 nucleotide sequence: TGTGCCAGCAGTTTATCCCCCGATAGCGGGGGGACAGATACGCAGTATTTT. Translated: CASSLSPDSGGTDTQYF.

The CDR3 sequence is CASSEEQENQPQHF. CDR3 nucleotides: TGTGCCAGCAGTGAAGAACAGGAGAATCAGCCCCAGCATTTT. The chain couples TRBV2 to TRBJ1-5, with D perhaps matching TRBD1 (5 bases). V was trimmed by 1 base and J by 4 bases, leaving 8 bases between them. CDR1 and CDR2 from the germline V gene are SNHLY and FYNNEI. This CDR3 comprises 14 residues. The complete variable domain, with remaining parts taken from reference TRBV2 and TRBJ1-5, reads EPEVTQTPSHQVTQMGQEVILRCVPISNHLYFYWYRQILGQKVEFLVSFYNNEISEKSEIFDDQFSVERPDGSNFTLKIRSTKLEDSAMYFCASSEEQENQPQHFGDGTRLSIL.

The chain uses TRBV4-1 and TRBJ2-6, with TRBD2 matching 7 bases. Germline V lookup: CDR1 MGHRA, CDR2 YSYEKL. V lost 1 base to trimming and J lost 0 bases; unmatched junction nucleotides: 6. The CDR3 is 18 residues long. The CDR3 loop is CASSQVASGYSGANVLTF. In DNA, the CDR3 is TGCGCCAGCAGCCAAGTGGCTAGCGGTTACTCTGGGGCCAACGTCCTGACTTTC.

This clone was seen a few times. The rearrangement joins TRBV6-5 to TRBJ1-1; D is unresolved. V lost 4 bases, J lost 3 bases, and 9 bases lay in between. Germline V gives CDR1 MNHEY, CDR2 SVGAGI. The CDR3 runs to 13 residues. The CDR3 loop is CASSSPLYTEAFF. The CDR3 region has the DNA TGTGCCAGCAGTTCCCCTTTGTACACTGAAGCTTTCTTT.

The chain uses TRBV6-1 and TRBJ1-2, with no clear D. The germline V and J ends were trimmed by 7 bases and 4 bases, with 10 bases remaining between them. The germline V gene has CDR1 MNHNS and CDR2 SASEGT. This CDR3 has 12 amino acids. The CDR3 is CASTTSLYGYTF. The CDR3 nucleotides read TGTGCCAGCACCACATCCCTCTATGGCTACACCTTC.

The genes are TRBV6-6 and TRBJ2-5, with D maybe TRBD1 (5 bases). The CDR3 covers 13 residues. Germline assignment: CDR1 MNHNY and CDR2 SVGAGI (reference sequence). V shed 6 bases and J shed 6 bases, with 14 bases lying between them. The CDR3 is CASSRARGQTQYF. CDR3 nucleotide sequence: TGTGCCAGCAGCCGCGCTAGGGGCCAGACCCAGTACTTC.

The rearrangement joins TRBV6-1 to TRBJ2-7, with TRBD2 matching 8 bases. CDR1 is MNHNS and CDR2 is SASEGT in the germline V gene. The V gene end was trimmed by 6 bases and the J gene end by 1 base; junction bases not matched to a gene: 8. The CDR3 covers 15 residues. In nucleotides, the CDR3 is TGTGCCAGCAGAGCGGGGGAGGGGAGTTCCTACGAGCAGTACTTC. This encodes CASRAGEGSSYEQYF.

In this sample, this clone turned up a few times. The V gene is TRBV5-6, the J gene TRBJ2-7, with 9 bases identical to TRBD1. Germline V gene data show CDR1 as SGHDT and CDR2 as YYEEEE. The CDR3 consists of 16 residues. J was trimmed by 3 bases and V by 1 base; bases with no gene match: 8. The CDR3 nucleotides read TGTGCCAGCAGCTTGTTGGGGGGACAGGGAGACTACGAGCAGTACTTC. Amino acids: CASSLLGGQGDYEQYF. Complete variable domain (other parts from reference TRBV5-6 and TRBJ2-7): DAGVTQSPTHLIKTRGQQVTLRCSPKSGHDTVSWYQQALGQGPQFIFQYYEEEERQRGNFPDRFSGHQFPNYSSELNVNALLLGDSALYLCASSLLGGQGDYEQYFGPGTRLTVT.